The rows below give T cell receptor beta chains drawn from one sample of a study of blood T cell repertoires in COVID-19. Profiling relied on immunoSEQ multiplex PCR, and the TCRdb table lists in-frame clones only, not all of them. This table holds under 350,000 clones, roughly 89% found once. Material for sequencing was peripheral blood. The origin of the receptors is a man aged 40-49 years with acute or convalescent COVID-19. CDR3s include the opening cysteine and the closing phenylalanine or tryptophan. The order of the fields is J gene, clone size, D gene, V gene, CDR3 protein, CDR3 DNA. D genes are given only for firm matches. Clone size is given for some rows only: seen once, a few or many times, or a class if the clone is expanded.

TRBJ2-2 | few | NA | TRBV10-1 | CASSDTGLAGELFF | TGCGCCAGCAGTGATACGGGTTTGGCCGGGGAGCTGTTTTTT
TRBJ1-2 | NA | NA | TRBV10-2 | CASSESEAAAGYGYTF | TGCGCCAGCAGTGAGTCGGAGGCGGCCGCAGGCTATGGCTACACCTTC
TRBJ1-6 | NA | NA | TRBV7-6 | CASSLGREPYNSPLHF | TGTGCCAGCAGCTTAGGTCGGGAACCCTATAATTCACCCCTCCACTTT
TRBJ2-6 | NA | NA | TRBV19 | CASSIGGANVLTF | TGTGCCAGTAGTATCGGTGGGGCCAACGTCCTGACTTTC
TRBJ1-4 | NA | NA | TRBV10-2 | CASRLGRNNEKLFF | TGCGCCAGCAGACTAGGACGGAACAATGAAAAACTGTTTTTT
TRBJ1-2 | NA | NA | TRBV2 | CASDDSPGSRYTF | TGTGCCAGCGACGACAGCCCGGGCTCGCGCTACACCTTC
TRBJ1-1 | NA | TRBD1 | TRBV5-6 | CASSPDRGRTEAFF | TGTGCCAGCAGCCCGGACAGGGGAAGAACTGAAGCTTTCTTT
TRBJ2-3 | NA | NA | TRBV7-6 | CASSLPLEGASTDTQYF | TGTGCCAGCAGCTTACCTCTGGAGGGGGCGTCCACAGATACGCAGTATTTT
TRBJ1-2 | once | NA | TRBV27 | CASSLPGMDYGYTF | TGTGCCAGCAGTTTACCAGGGATGGACTATGGCTACACCTTC
TRBJ1-1 | NA | NA | TRBV18 | CASSPQEAGARTEAFF | TGTGCCAGCTCACCCCAGGAAGCGGGGGCAAGGACTGAAGCTTTCTTT
TRBJ1-6 | NA | NA | TRBV5-4 | CASSLALGPRSSYNSPLHF | TGTGCCAGCAGCCTGGCCTTGGGGCCCAGGAGCTCCTATAATTCACCCCTCCACTTT
TRBJ2-1 | few | NA | TRBV25-1 | CASSSQRGSSYNEQFF | TGTGCCAGCAGTTCCCAACGGGGGAGCTCCTACAATGAGCAGTTCTTC
TRBJ2-2 | NA | NA | TRBV9 | CASSPGLSTGELFF | TGTGCCAGCAGCCCCGGGTTGAGTACCGGGGAGCTGTTTTTT
TRBJ2-2 | NA | TRBD2 | TRBV5-1 | CASSPTRGGGTGELFF | TGCGCCAGCAGCCCGACCCGGGGCGGGGGGACCGGGGAGCTGTTTTTT
TRBJ1-5 | NA | TRBD1 | TRBV27 | CASSLLGQGNNQPQHF | TGTGCCAGCAGTTTACTGGGACAGGGCAACAATCAGCCCCAGCATTTT
TRBJ2-7 | NA | TRBD1 | TRBV3-1/TRBV3-2 | CASSLTGTGLYEQYF | TGTGCCAGCAGCCTTACCGGGACAGGGCTCTACGAGCAGTACTTC
TRBJ1-4 | NA | TRBD1 | TRBV5-4 | CASSPGQGNSEEKLFF | TGTGCCAGCAGCCCGGGACAGGGAAATTCCGAAGAAAAACTGTTTTTT
TRBJ2-5 | NA | NA | TRBV19 | CASSIMRGETQYF | TGTGCCAGTAGTATAATGCGGGGAGAGACCCAGTACTTC
TRBJ1-6 | once | TRBD1 | TRBV5-5 | CASSLTTGTRSPLHF | TGTGCCAGCAGCTTGACGACAGGGACCCGTTCACCCCTCCACTTT
TRBJ1-2 | few | NA | TRBV10-3 | CAISETGNYGYTF | TGTGCCATCAGTGAAACGGGAAACTATGGCTACACCTTC
TRBJ1-2 | few | NA | TRBV12-3/TRBV12-4 | CASSTGGVPGYTF | TGTGCCAGCAGTACCGGCGGGGTTCCTGGCTACACCTTC
TRBJ2-5 | NA | NA | TRBV24-1 | CATSDLFMGRETQYF | TGTGCCACCAGTGATTTGTTTATGGGGAGGGAGACCCAGTACTTC
TRBJ2-1 | NA | TRBD1 | TRBV15 | CATSRPRQGSSYNEQFF | TGTGCCACCAGCAGACCCAGACAGGGGAGCTCCTACAATGAGCAGTTCTTC
TRBJ1-2 | NA | NA | TRBV11-2 | CASSPSDLRGYGYTF | TGTGCCAGCAGCCCATCGGACCTAAGGGGATATGGCTACACCTTC
TRBJ2-7 | NA | TRBD1 | TRBV5-1 | CASSLGTGFREQYF | TGCGCCAGCAGCTTGGGGACAGGGTTTAGAGAGCAGTACTTC
TRBJ1-5 | NA | TRBD1 | TRBV9 | CASSPSSQGGGPQHF | TGTGCCAGCAGCCCATCCTCTCAGGGGGGAGGGCCCCAGCATTTT
TRBJ1-1 | few | TRBD1 | TRBV19 | CASRLDRGDTEAFF | TGTGCCAGTAGACTAGACAGGGGCGACACTGAAGCTTTCTTT
TRBJ2-1 | NA | NA | TRBV18 | CASSSWGQGPSSYNEQFF | TGTGCCAGCTCCTCCTGGGGGCAGGGCCCAAGCTCCTACAATGAGCAGTTCTTC
TRBJ2-2 | NA | NA | TRBV6-5 | CASSPRGGNTGELFF | TGTGCCAGCAGTCCCAGAGGGGGTAACACCGGGGAGCTGTTTTTT
TRBJ2-4 | NA | NA | TRBV5-4 | CASSPGLLAKNIQYF | TGTGCCAGCAGCCCCGGACTGTTAGCCAAAAACATTCAGTACTTC
TRBJ1-2 | few | NA | TRBV5-1 | CASSFGGDYGYTF | TGCGCCAGCAGCTTTGGGGGGGACTATGGCTACACCTTC
TRBJ1-1 | NA | NA | TRBV5-4 | CASSLGQAPFMNTEAFF | TGTGCCAGCAGCTTGGGGCAGGCCCCTTTCATGAACACTGAAGCTTTCTTT
TRBJ2-1 | NA | TRBD1 | TRBV3-1/TRBV3-2 | CASSPTGRQGALSINEQFF | TGTGCCAGCAGCCCCACTGGGAGGCAGGGGGCGCTATCAATCAATGAGCAGTTCTTC
TRBJ1-3 | NA | NA | TRBV7-8 | CASSSNSGNTIYF | TGTGCCAGCAGTTCAAACTCTGGAAACACCATATATTTT
TRBJ1-1 | NA | NA | TRBV30 | CAWSRQGGTEAFF | TGTGCCTGGAGTCGGCAGGGAGGGACTGAAGCTTTCTTT
TRBJ1-2 | NA | TRBD1 | TRBV7-9 | CASSLGQGSSGYTF | TGTGCCAGCAGCTTGGGACAGGGGTCTAGTGGCTACACCTTC
TRBJ2-7 | NA | TRBD1 | TRBV6-5 | CASGKEAGGTYEQYF | TGTGCCAGCGGAAAGGAGGCAGGGGGAACCTACGAGCAGTACTTC
TRBJ1-1 | NA | NA | TRBV30 | CAWSGRELAFF | TGTGCCTGGAGTGGAAGGGAGCTAGCTTTCTTT
TRBJ1-4 | NA | NA | TRBV7-6 | CASRQTGLEKLFF | TGTGCCAGCAGGCAGACGGGACTGGAAAAACTGTTTTTT
TRBJ2-2 | NA | TRBD2 | TRBV29-1 | CSVAGGPTGELFF | TGCAGCGTTGCGGGGGGGCCCACCGGGGAGCTGTTTTTT
TRBJ2-5 | NA | TRBD2 | TRBV2 | CASSETSWEVTQYF | TGTGCCAGCAGTGAGACTAGCTGGGAAGTGACCCAGTACTTC
TRBJ1-1 | NA | NA | TRBV5-1 | CASSLARSNTEAFF | TGCGCCAGCAGCTTGGCCCGGTCGAACACTGAAGCTTTCTTT
TRBJ2-2 | NA | NA | TRBV24-1 | CATSTQTGNTGELFF | TGTGCCACCAGTACTCAAACAGGGAACACCGGGGAGCTGTTTTTT